These 28 T cell receptor beta chains were sequenced from one sample in a study of blood T cell repertoires in COVID-19. The table came from immunoSEQ multiplex PCR; TCRdb's copy has only in-frame clones and leaves some out. Found here are about 280,000 clones, roughly 86% of them singletons; the top ten hold roughly 11%. Sequencing used peripheral blood. Source of these receptors: a woman under 40 with COVID-19, enrolled during active disease.

This chain uses TRBV6-1 with TRBJ2-7, with a tentative D call TRBD2 (6 bases). The V end lost 2 bases, the J end lost 6 bases, and 14 bases lay between the germline ends. In germline, CDR1 is MNHNS, CDR2 SASEGT. The CDR3 extends over 14 amino acids. The CDR3 loop is CASSELEGLGEQYF. CDR3 sequence (DNA): TGTGCCAGCAGTGAATTGGAGGGTTTGGGCGAGCAGTACTTC.

The V gene is TRBV7-6, the J gene TRBJ2-2; no definite D call. V dropped 3 bases and J dropped 5 bases, with 4 bases sitting between them. This CDR3 is built from 12 residues. The germline V gene has CDR1 SGHVS and CDR2 FNYEAQ. This CDR3 reads CASSFKTGELFF. CDR3 coding DNA: TGTGCCAGCAGCTTCAAAACCGGGGAGCTGTTTTTT.

As for this clone: At one end the junction does not follow the germline gene, possibly because of a read error. The rearrangement joins TRBV6-6 to TRBJ2-1; D not resolved. CDR3 length: 14 amino acids. From germline, CDR1 is MNHNY and CDR2 SVGAGI (reference sequence). The CDR3 region is CASSLAAGYNGQFF. CDR3 nucleotide sequence: TGTGCCAGCAGTCTTGCGGCCGGATACAATGGGCAGTTCTTC.

This chain links TRBV18 with TRBJ2-1; possibly TRBD1 for D (6 bases). The CDR3 totals 16 residues. Germline assignment: CDR1 KGHSH and CDR2 LQKENI. V was shortened by 6 bases and J by 5 bases, with 20 bases between the two germline ends. CDR3 sequence reads: CASSRQAADEDNEQFF. The CDR3 DNA reads as TGTGCCAGCTCCCGACAGGCCGCGGACGAGGACAATGAGCAGTTCTTC. Full variable domain (outside the CDR3, taken from reference TRBV18 and TRBJ2-1): NAGVMQNPRHLVRRRGQEARLRCSPMKGHSHVYWYRQLPEEGLKFMVYLQKENIIDESGMPKERFSAEFPKEGPSILRIQQVVRGDSAAYFCASSRQAADEDNEQFFGPGTRLTVL.

The rearrangement links TRBV7-7 to TRBJ2-7, with TRBD1 matching over 8 bases. Germline CDR1 reads SSHAT; CDR2 reads FNYEAQ (reference sequence). This CDR3 is built from 17 residues. V shed 1 base and J 7 bases; nucleotides not matched to a gene: 15. The CDR3 reads CASSLGLGPGQEGEQYF. The DNA of the CDR3 is TGTGCCAGCAGCTTAGGGCTAGGTCCGGGACAGGAGGGGGAGCAGTACTTC. Looking up the rest from reference TRBV7-7 and TRBJ2-7 gives the full variable domain: GAGVSQSPRYKVTKRGQDVTLRCDPISSHATLYWYQQALGQGPEFLTYFNYEAQPDKSGLPSDRFSAERPEGSISTLTIQRTEQRDSAMYRCASSLGLGPGQEGEQYFGPGTRLTVT.

The chain is built from TRBV4-1 and TRBJ2-7; D is ambiguous. The germline CDR1 and CDR2 sequences are MGHRA and YSYEKL. This CDR3 spans 15 amino acids. V lost 4 bases and J 1 base, leaving 14 bases between the germline ends. CDR3 residues: CASSRSETSSYEQYF. In DNA form, the CDR3 reads TGCGCCAGCAGCCGTTCCGAGACTTCTTCCTACGAGCAGTACTTC.

Notes on this clone: Other DNA sequences in this sample translate to the same CDR3. This chain joins TRBV3-1 (or the pseudogene TRBV3-2) and TRBJ1-5, with no clear D. The CDR3 runs 12 residues. Trimming pared 4 bases from V and 5 bases from J, leaving 6 bases between. Germline V CDR1 and CDR2: LGHDT, YNNKEL (reference sequence). DNA of the CDR3: TGTGCCAGCAGCCGAAGAGATCAGCCCCAGCATTTT. Its translation: CASSRRDQPQHF.

The chain is built from TRBV6-5 and TRBJ2-1; 11 nucleotides agree with TRBD2. The length of the CDR3 is 14 residues. Germline V CDR1 and CDR2: MNHEY, SVGAGI. V lost 9 bases to trimming and J lost 9 bases; unmatched junction nucleotides: 10. The CDR3 DNA reads TGTGCCAGTTGTCGGCTAGCGGGGGGAGGTGAGCAGTTCTTC. Translated: CASCRLAGGGEQFF.

This clone was seen only once. The chain recombines TRBV18 with TRBJ2-5; a weak D match, TRBD1 (7 bases). V lost 5 bases and J lost 4, with 11 bases in between. CDR3 length: 13 residues. Germline assignment: CDR1 KGHSH and CDR2 LQKENI. As DNA, the CDR3 is TGTGCCAGCTCATTTCAGGGGGGAGAGACCCAGTACTTC. Amino acid sequence: CASSFQGGETQYF.

The V gene is TRBV6-6, the J gene TRBJ1-2; no definite D call. V was clipped by 4 bases and J by 4 bases, with 13 bases between them. This CDR3 is built from 14 residues. Germline values: CDR1 MNHNY, CDR2 SVGAGI (reference sequence). The DNA of the CDR3 is TGTGCCAGCAGTTTTAGAGGGCGCGGCTATGGCTACACCTTC. Its translation: CASSFRGRGYGYTF.

This clone has just a few counts. The rearrangement uses TRBV18 and TRBJ2-7; 11 positions agree with TRBD2. CDR3 length: 16 amino acids. Germline values: CDR1 KGHSH, CDR2 LQKENI. V gave up 4 bases and J gave up 4 bases; unmatched junction bases: 9. The CDR3 sequence is CASSRLSGGAAYEQYF. CDR3 DNA: TGTGCCAGCTCACGTCTTAGCGGGGGGGCCGCGTACGAGCAGTACTTC.

The chain employs TRBV2 and TRBJ2-7; D unclear. The CDR3 contains 13 residues. V lost 3 bases and J lost 1, with 7 bases in between. The germline gives CDR1 SNHLY, CDR2 FYNNEI. The CDR3 coding sequence is TGTGCCAGCAGTGACAGTTTATCCTACGAGCAGTACTTC. It encodes CASSDSLSYEQYF.

V usage is TRBV6-4 and J usage is TRBJ2-1, with D perhaps TRBD1 (6 bases). V lost 6 bases and J 6 bases, leaving 21 bases between the germline ends. This CDR3 region has 16 residues. Germline CDR1 is MRHNA and CDR2 is SNTAGT. The CDR3 region is CASRVSGDRRLNEQFF. In DNA form, the CDR3 reads TGTGCCAGCAGAGTTTCCGGCGACAGGCGACTCAATGAGCAGTTCTTC.

The chain links TRBV4-1 to TRBJ2-3, with 9 bases that match TRBD2. Germline V gene data show CDR1 as MGHRA and CDR2 as YSYEKL. The V segment lost 4 bases and the J segment 1 base; nucleotides outside the gene matches: 6. The CDR3 loop spans 16 amino acids. This CDR3 reads CASSPREGSGTDTQYF. The CDR3 bases are TGCGCCAGCAGCCCGCGGGAGGGATCGGGCACAGATACGCAGTATTTT.

This rearrangement joins TRBV5-5 to TRBJ2-3; 8 bases line up with TRBD1. This CDR3 spans 17 amino acids. The V and J ends lost 2 bases and 0 bases, in that order; junction bases with no gene match: 8. Looked up from germline, CDR1 is SGHKS and CDR2 is YYEKEE (reference sequence). The CDR3 here is CASSLLFNRGSTDTQYF. CDR3 sequence (DNA): TGTGCCAGCAGCTTACTGTTCAACAGGGGGAGCACAGATACGCAGTATTTT.

In this sample, this clone turned up once. The same CDR3 arises from other DNA sequences in this sample as well. The rearrangement uses TRBV18 and TRBJ2-1; 8 bases line up with TRBD2. The CDR3 spans 15 residues. The V gene end was trimmed by 4 bases and the J gene end by 0 bases; junction bases not matched to a gene: 2. In germline, CDR1 is KGHSH, CDR2 LQKENI. The CDR3 is CASSRGGSSYNEQFF. Written as DNA, the CDR3 is TGTGCCAGCTCACGCGGGGGGAGCTCCTACAATGAGCAGTTCTTC.

The gene calls are TRBV13 and TRBJ2-1, with D possibly matching TRBD2 (6 bases). Trimming cost V 8 bases and J 8 bases, with 22 bases left between them. CDR1 is PRHDT and CDR2 is FYEKMQ in the germline V gene (reference sequence). The CDR3 spans 15 residues. CDR3 DNA: TGTGCCAGCTTAAAGCGGGTTTCAAATGGGGATGAGCAGTTCTTC. Translating it yields CASLKRVSNGDEQFF.

The chain links TRBV6-1 to TRBJ2-5, with TRBD2 matching 9 bases. Germline CDR1 is MNHNS and CDR2 is SASEGT. The length of the CDR3 is 15 residues. The V and J ends lost 1 base and 5 bases, in that order; junction bases with no gene match: 5. CDR3 nucleotides: TGTGCCAGCAGTGAAGTCGGCGGGGGGGCGGAGACCCAGTACTTC. This translates into CASSEVGGGAETQYF.

The chain is built from TRBV19 and TRBJ1-5; D is unresolved. CDR1 and CDR2 from the germline V gene are LNHDA and SQIVND (reference sequence). This CDR3 has 15 amino acids. V was pared by 1 base and J by 2 bases, with 9 bases between. CDR3 loop: CASSIGLGGNQPQHF. The CDR3 DNA follows: TGTGCCAGTAGTATAGGGTTGGGAGGCAATCAGCCCCAGCATTTT.

V and J are TRBV5-4 and TRBJ2-3; no definite D call. The CDR3 has 13 residues. Germline V lookup: CDR1 SGHNT, CDR2 YYREEE (reference sequence). V shed 3 bases and J shed 5 bases, with 10 bases lying between them. In nucleotides, the CDR3 is TGTGCCAGCAGCTCGGTCCCGGGAGATACGCAGTATTTT. It is translated as CASSSVPGDTQYF.

J is TRBJ2-7 and V is TRBV6-5, with 11 bases that match TRBD1. Germline V CDR1 and CDR2: MNHEY, SVGAGI. With 6 bases clipped from V and 7 bases from J, the junction kept 5 bases outside the gene matches. CDR3 length: 13 amino acids. CDR3 region: CASSGQGAGEQYF. The CDR3 DNA reads as TGTGCCAGCAGCGGACAGGGGGCGGGTGAGCAGTACTTC.

This clone has only a few counts. The chain joins TRBV18 to TRBJ1-6; D unclear. The CDR3 is made up of 16 amino acids. V gave up 3 bases and J gave up 0 bases, with 9 bases separating them. Looked up from germline, CDR1 is KGHSH and CDR2 is LQKENI. The chain's CDR3 is CASSPEPSSYNSPLHF. The CDR3, as DNA: TGTGCCAGCTCACCGGAGCCGAGCTCCTATAATTCACCCCTCCACTTT. The full variable domain, its missing parts supplied by reference TRBV18 and TRBJ1-6, is NAGVMQNPRHLVRRRGQEARLRCSPMKGHSHVYWYRQLPEEGLKFMVYLQKENIIDESGMPKERFSAEFPKEGPSILRIQQVVRGDSAAYFCASSPEPSSYNSPLHFGNGTRLTVT.

The sample holds a few counts of this clone. The chain links TRBV6-6 to TRBJ1-1; D unresolved. This CDR3 has 13 amino acids. V was trimmed by 5 bases and J by 2 bases, leaving 9 bases between them. Germline lookup yields CDR1 MNHNY and CDR2 SVGAGI (reference sequence). Here the CDR3 DNA reads TGTGCCAGCAGTCTCCGGGAAAACACTGAAGCTTTCTTT. Translation: CASSLRENTEAFF.

The rearrangement uses TRBV11-2 and TRBJ1-1; D is perhaps TRBD1 (5 bases). Trimming removed 5 bases from V and 5 bases from J, with 15 bases in between. The CDR3 covers 14 residues. Germline CDR1 and CDR2: SGHAT and FQNNGV. DNA for the CDR3: TGTGCCAGCAGCCCGGGCACAGGTGCGACTGAAGCTTTCTTT. It codes for CASSPGTGATEAFF.

The chain employs TRBV2 and TRBJ1-5, with D unresolved. The CDR3 is made up of 17 amino acids. Germline CDR1 reads SNHLY; CDR2 reads FYNNEI. V gave up 3 bases and J gave up 0 bases, with 15 bases separating them. This CDR3 reads CASSEGMDWYSNQPQHF. CDR3 in DNA: TGTGCCAGCAGTGAGGGTATGGACTGGTATAGCAATCAGCCCCAGCATTTT.

The chain joins TRBV12-3 or TRBV12-4 to TRBJ1-2; 8 bases are shared with TRBD1. The CDR3 is 13 amino acids. J lost 8 bases, V lost 4 bases, and 6 bases had no gene match. The CDR3 protein is CASSSRTGKGYTF. DNA of the CDR3: TGTGCCAGCAGTTCCAGGACAGGGAAGGGCTACACCTTC.

This chain joins TRBV24-1 and TRBJ2-2; 10 bases are shared with TRBD1. With V trimmed by 10 bases and J by 3 bases, 7 bases remained unmatched. The CDR3 has 15 residues. Germline V gene data show CDR1 as KGHDR and CDR2 as SFDVKD. The CDR3 sequence is CATGEGQGDTGELFF. CDR3 DNA sequence: TGTGCCACGGGGGAAGGACAGGGGGACACCGGGGAGCTGTTTTTT.

The rearrangement joins TRBV6-5 to TRBJ2-5; D is possibly TRBD2 (6 bases). The CDR3 has 14 residues. The germline V gene has CDR1 MNHEY and CDR2 SVGAGI. Trimming cost V 4 bases and J 3 bases, with 12 bases left between them. The CDR3 DNA reads TGTGCCAGCAGTTCACACGGAGGGGAAGAGACCCAGTACTTC. Translation: CASSSHGGEETQYF.